The 29 T cell receptor beta chains reported below all come from one sample, sequenced in a study of T cell responses to AZD1222 COVID-19 vaccine. Libraries were prepared by immunoSEQ multiplex PCR; TCRdb keeps only in-frame clonotypes and omits some of them. The data show around 140,000 clones, with more than 85% seen just once and 1.1% to 1.5% held by the top ten. The sample consisted of peripheral blood, taken on day 0 of AZD1222 vaccination. These receptor sequences come from an adult in good health.

The count of this clone is one. This rearrangement joins TRBV6-4 to TRBJ1-3; D perhaps matches TRBD1 (5 bases). Trimming took 2 bases from V and 0 from J, leaving 14 bases between them. Germline CDR1 is MRHNA and CDR2 is SNTAGT. This CDR3 has 17 amino acids. The CDR3 reads CASSDGGLRFSGNTIYF. CDR3 DNA: TGTGCCAGCAGTGACGGGGGACTACGATTCTCTGGAAACACCATATATTTT.

The chain has TRBV11-3 and TRBJ1-1; D not resolved. The germline V gene encodes CDR1 SGHNT and CDR2 YENEEA. This CDR3 comprises 13 residues. Trimming took 5 bases from V and 0 from J, leaving 7 bases between them. The CDR3 nucleotides are TGTGCCAGCAGCGTTTACATGAACACTGAAGCTTTCTTT. Its protein is CASSVYMNTEAFF.

This rearrangement joins TRBV15 to TRBJ1-2; D is unclear. The germline gives CDR1 LNHNV, CDR2 YYDKDF (reference sequence). Trimming took 6 bases from V and 4 from J, leaving 18 bases between them. The CDR3 is 15 amino acids. The DNA for the CDR3 is TGTGCCACCAGAAAGAACAGTGGAGGCCTCTATGGCTACACCTTC. It codes for CATRKNSGGLYGYTF.

The chain uses TRBV7-9 and TRBJ1-2; TRBD1 matches at 7 bases. Germline V gives CDR1 SEHNR, CDR2 FQNEAQ (reference sequence). The junction had 14 bases not matched to a gene; V was cut back by 10 bases and J by 0 bases. CDR3 length: 16 residues. The CDR3 sequence: CAIGFGTVPPNYGYTF. Here the CDR3 DNA reads TGTGCCATCGGCTTTGGGACAGTTCCTCCTAACTATGGCTACACCTTC.

J is TRBJ1-1 and V is TRBV7-7; D gene ambiguous. CDR1 and CDR2 from the germline V gene are SSHAT and FNYEAQ (reference sequence). Trimming took 2 bases from V and 1 from J, leaving 5 bases between them. The length of the CDR3 is 13 residues. CDR3 coding DNA: TGTGCCAGCAGCTTAAGAGAGAACACTGAAGCTTTCTTT. Residues: CASSLRENTEAFF.

This chain joins TRBV3-1 (or the pseudogene TRBV3-2) and TRBJ1-1, with D perhaps TRBD1 (5 bases). V was pared by 1 base and J by 3 bases, with 9 bases between. The CDR3 runs 14 residues. Germline V gene lookup returns CDR1 LGHDT and CDR2 YNNKEL (reference sequence). The CDR3 here is CASSQVGGYTEAFF. CDR3 DNA: TGTGCCAGCAGCCAAGTGGGGGGATACACTGAAGCTTTCTTT.

The rearrangement uses TRBV3-1 (or the pseudogene TRBV3-2) and TRBJ1-1; D might be TRBD1 (5 bases). Germline V gene sequence: CDR1 LGHDT, CDR2 YNNKEL (reference sequence). Trimming shortened V by 4 bases and J by 4 bases, and 10 bases separated the two germline ends. The CDR3 loop spans 13 amino acids. The CDR3 coding sequence is TGTGCCAGCAGCCCCGGGGGGTTCACTGAAGCTTTCTTT. Translating it yields CASSPGGFTEAFF.

The chain joins TRBV6-2 or TRBV6-3 to TRBJ1-2; D gene uncertain. CDR3 size: 12 residues. Germline V gene data show CDR1 as MNHEY and CDR2 as SVGEGT. V was clipped by 2 bases and J by 6 bases, with 7 bases between them. The CDR3 DNA follows: TGTGCCAGCAGTTACCGGCACGATGGCTACACCTTC. Translation: CASSYRHDGYTF.

V usage is TRBV2 and J usage is TRBJ1-5; no firm D call. The CDR3 contains 14 residues. V lost 3 bases to trimming and J lost 5 bases, with 11 bases between them. From germline, CDR1 is SNHLY and CDR2 FYNNEI. CDR3 loop: CASSETTSHQPQHF. The CDR3 coding sequence is TGTGCCAGCAGTGAGACGACCTCCCATCAGCCCCAGCATTTT.

The chain couples TRBV4-1 to TRBJ2-7; D is ambiguous. Germline V gene sequence: CDR1 MGHRA, CDR2 YSYEKL. V was clipped by 3 bases and J by 4 bases, with 16 bases between them. There are 15 residues in the CDR3. As DNA, the CDR3 is TGCGCCAGCAGCCACGATGAGGACCCCGGGTACGAGCAGTACTTC. Amino acids: CASSHDEDPGYEQYF.

The chain carries TRBV5-1 and TRBJ1-2, with D hard to call. CDR1 is SGHRS, CDR2 YFSETQ, per germline. The V end lost 6 bases, the J end lost 4 bases, and 16 bases lay between the germline ends. CDR3 length: 14 amino acids. The CDR3 loop reads CASTPEVSSYGYTF. For the CDR3, the DNA is TGCGCCAGCACCCCCGAGGTCTCTAGCTATGGCTACACCTTC.

The chain carries TRBV27 and TRBJ1-5; D is perhaps TRBD1 (5 bases). With 2 bases removed from V and 6 bases from J, the gap between germline ends came to 23 bases. There are 18 residues in the CDR3. Germline CDR1 is MNHEY and CDR2 is SMNVEV (reference sequence). DNA for the CDR3: TGTGCCAGCAGTTTAGGTGGGTACGACCCACTCAGGGTTCAGCCCCAGCATTTT. This encodes CASSLGGYDPLRVQPQHF.

CDR3 nucleotides: TGTGCCAGCCGGGACTTCACAGATACGCAGTATTTT. Translating it yields CASRDFTDTQYF. The gene calls are TRBV12-3 or TRBV12-4 and TRBJ2-3; weak D call: TRBD2 (6 bases). Deletions cut 8 bases from V and 2 bases from J, with 8 bases between. The CDR3 loop spans 12 amino acids.

The chain combines TRBV19 with TRBJ1-1; possible D gene TRBD1, 5 bases. Looked up from germline, CDR1 is LNHDA and CDR2 is SQIVND (reference sequence). V was pared by 9 bases and J by 3 bases, with 17 bases between. The CDR3 spans 14 residues. The CDR3 region has the DNA TGTGCCAGCAGGGTCGACCAGGGCTACACTGAAGCTTTCTTT. This encodes CASRVDQGYTEAFF.

This chain links TRBV7-2 with TRBJ2-4, with a weak D call TRBD2 (5 bases). Germline CDR1 and CDR2: SGHTA and FQGNSA. The CDR3 contains 13 residues. The V end was cut by 4 bases, the J end by 6 bases, with 10 bases between. CDR3: CASSSGLINIQYF. The CDR3 DNA is TGTGCCAGCAGCTCAGGACTCATAAACATTCAGTACTTC. Supplemented by reference TRBV7-2 and TRBJ2-4, the full variable domain reads GAGVSQSPSNKVTEKGKDVELRCDPISGHTALYWYRQSLGQGLEFLIYFQGNSAPDKSGLPSDRFSAERTGGSVSTLTIQRTQQEDSAVYLCASSSGLINIQYFGAGTRLSVL.

In DNA form, the CDR3 reads TGTGCCAGCAGTTTATACGGGTTATACGAGCAGTACTTC. As protein: CASSLYGLYEQYF. This sequence joins TRBV27 and TRBJ2-7, with no clear D. Germline values: CDR1 MNHEY, CDR2 SMNVEV (reference sequence). The V gene lost 1 base and the J gene lost 4 bases, with 8 bases spanning the gap. The CDR3 length is 13 residues.

This clone was counted once. The gene calls are TRBV19 and TRBJ2-3, with 8 bases lining up with TRBD1. Germline V gene data show CDR1 as LNHDA and CDR2 as SQIVND (reference sequence). The CDR3 extends over 13 amino acids. The junction had 2 bases not matched to a gene; V was cut back by 6 bases and J by 3 bases. The CDR3 DNA reads TGTGCCAGTAGCCAGGGGGCAACAGATACGCAGTATTTT. Its translation: CASSQGATDTQYF. The complete variable domain, with remaining parts taken from reference TRBV19 and TRBJ2-3, reads DGGITQSPKYLFRKEGQNVTLSCEQNLNHDAMYWYRQDPGQGLRLIYYSQIVNDFQKGDIAEGYSVSREKKESFPLTVTSAQKNPTAFYLCASSQGATDTQYFGPGTRLTVL.

The chain recombines TRBV2 with TRBJ1-1; tentatively, D is TRBD1 (5 bases). The CDR3 length is 11 residues. Per germline, CDR1 SNHLY and CDR2 FYNNEI. V gave up 10 bases and J gave up 6 bases, with 12 bases separating them. The CDR3 protein is CATRDFAEAFF. The CDR3 DNA reads TGTGCCACCCGGGACTTCGCTGAAGCTTTCTTT.

The J gene is TRBJ1-1, the V gene TRBV3-1 (or the pseudogene TRBV3-2), with D uncertain. The germline gives CDR1 LGHDT, CDR2 YNNKEL (reference sequence). The CDR3 is 13 residues long. Trimming pared 4 bases from V and 4 bases from J, leaving 10 bases between. CDR3 sequence (DNA): TGTGCCAGCAGCCCGACGTCACTCACTGAAGCTTTCTTT. Amino acids: CASSPTSLTEAFF.

This chain uses TRBV7-9 with TRBJ1-4; the D gene is possibly TRBD1 (6 bases). This CDR3 spans 14 amino acids. V was pared by 4 bases and J by 8 bases, with 14 bases between. Germline CDR1 is SEHNR and CDR2 is FQNEAQ (reference sequence). CDR3 residues: CASSSRTDEEKLFF. For the CDR3, the DNA is TGTGCCAGCAGCTCCCGGACAGACGAAGAAAAACTGTTTTTT.

J is TRBJ1-3 and V is TRBV13, with D possibly being TRBD1 (6 bases). Trimming pared 5 bases from V and 2 bases from J, leaving 16 bases between. There are 16 residues in the CDR3. The germline V gene encodes CDR1 PRHDT and CDR2 FYEKMQ (reference sequence). The CDR3 reads CASSPRTASPGNTIYF. The CDR3 DNA reads as TGTGCCAGCAGCCCCCGGACAGCTTCTCCTGGAAACACCATATATTTT. Full variable domain (outside the CDR3, taken from reference TRBV13 and TRBJ1-3): AAGVIQSPRHLIKEKRETATLKCYPIPRHDTVYWYQQGPGQDPQFLISFYEKMQSDKGSIPDRFSAQQFSDYHSELNMSSLELGDSALYFCASSPRTASPGNTIYFGEGSWLTVV.

The chain couples TRBV6-5 to TRBJ2-7; possibly TRBD1 for D (6 bases). This CDR3 has 13 amino acids. The germline V and J ends were trimmed by 8 bases and 12 bases, with 23 bases remaining between them. Germline CDR1 and CDR2: MNHEY and SVGAGI. This CDR3 is CASGDHSQGLWYF. The CDR3 nucleotides are TGTGCCAGCGGCGACCACTCCCAGGGGCTCTGGTACTTC.

V usage is TRBV12-3 or TRBV12-4 and J usage is TRBJ1-2, with D hard to call. Trimming removed 6 bases from V and 8 bases from J, with 10 bases in between. The CDR3 length is 11 residues. The CDR3 sequence is CASSRTRGYTF. For the CDR3, the DNA is TGTGCCAGCAGCCGCACGCGGGGCTACACCTTC.

The chain employs TRBV5-6 and TRBJ2-7; D tentatively reads TRBD1 or TRBD2 (5 bases each). Deletions cut 3 bases from V and 3 bases from J, with 19 bases between. Germline V CDR1 and CDR2: SGHDT, YYEEEE. This CDR3 region has 16 residues. CDR3 residues: CASSSGAGLARYEQYF. DNA for the CDR3: TGTGCCAGCAGCTCCGGGGCTGGACTTGCACGCTACGAGCAGTACTTC.

The V and J genes are TRBV19 and TRBJ2-7; the D is unclear. With 6 bases removed from V and 0 bases from J, the gap between germline ends came to 3 bases. Germline-derived CDR1 and CDR2 are LNHDA and SQIVND (reference sequence). This CDR3 comprises 11 residues. CDR3 protein: CASRDSYEQYF. The CDR3 DNA follows: TGTGCCAGTAGGGACTCCTACGAGCAGTACTTC.

The CDR3 nucleotides read TGTGCCAGCAGTTTCTGGCAGAACGAGCAGTACTTC. Its protein is CASSFWQNEQYF. The chain is built from TRBV12-3 or TRBV12-4 and TRBJ2-7; D call uncertain. The CDR3 runs to 12 residues. V was clipped by 3 bases and J by 5 bases, with 8 bases between them.

The rearrangement links TRBV20-1 to TRBJ2-1, with D possibly TRBD2 on 6 matching bases. The length of the CDR3 is 10 residues. V was clipped by 6 bases and J by 10 bases, with 10 bases between them. Per the germline V gene, CDR1 is DFQATT and CDR2 is SNEGSKA (reference sequence). The CDR3 DNA reads TGCAGTGCGATGGACTACGAGCAGTTCTTC. Translating it yields CSAMDYEQFF.

The J gene is TRBJ2-7, the V gene TRBV5-6; D is uncertain. The germline V gene has CDR1 SGHDT and CDR2 YYEEEE. The CDR3 runs to 13 residues. Trimming left V 5 bases short and J 0 bases short, with 9 bases between. CDR3 in amino acids: CASSPEASYEQYF. CDR3 nucleotide sequence: TGTGCCAGCAGTCCAGAAGCCTCCTACGAGCAGTACTTC.

The rearrangement links TRBV6-5 to TRBJ2-3, with 7 bases matching TRBD2. J gave up 3 bases and V 5 bases, and 8 bases lay outside the gene matches. CDR1 is MNHEY, CDR2 SVGAGI, per germline. This CDR3 is 15 amino acids long. The CDR3 is CASSPGEGPTDTQYF. In DNA, the CDR3 is TGTGCCAGCAGTCCCGGGGAGGGGCCGACAGATACGCAGTATTTT.